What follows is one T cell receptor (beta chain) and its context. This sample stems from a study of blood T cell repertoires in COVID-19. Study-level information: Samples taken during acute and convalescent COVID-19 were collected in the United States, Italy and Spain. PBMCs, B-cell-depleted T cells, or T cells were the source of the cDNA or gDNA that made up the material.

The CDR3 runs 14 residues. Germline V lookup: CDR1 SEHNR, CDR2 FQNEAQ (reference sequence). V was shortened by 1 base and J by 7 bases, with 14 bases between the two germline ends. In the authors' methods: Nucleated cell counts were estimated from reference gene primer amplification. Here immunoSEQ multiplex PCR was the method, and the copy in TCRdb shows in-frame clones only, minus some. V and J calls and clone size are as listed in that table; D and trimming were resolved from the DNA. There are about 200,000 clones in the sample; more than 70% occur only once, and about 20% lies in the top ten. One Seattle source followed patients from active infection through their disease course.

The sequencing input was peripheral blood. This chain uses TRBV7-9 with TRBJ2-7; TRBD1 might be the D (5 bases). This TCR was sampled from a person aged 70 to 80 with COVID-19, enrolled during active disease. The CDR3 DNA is TGTGCCAGCAGCTTAGACAGTGGGGCCCGGGAGCAGTACTTC. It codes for CASSLDSGAREQYF.